The clone carrying this TCR beta chain has a handful of counts. Antigen unknown. The data originate from a study of response to subunit inactivated influenza vaccine. The germline V gene encodes CDR1 SGHRS and CDR2 YFSETQ. The CDR3 has 15 amino acids. V was pared by 2 bases and J by 6 bases, with 8 bases of the junction left unmatched. Study findings and constraints: It was suggested by the authors that few new T cells are recruited by each seasonal influenza vaccination.

TCRdb ran MiXCR on the RT-PCR reads and lists one entry per CDR3 protein. The sample lists about 520,000 distinct CDR3 sequences, roughly 23% seen once, with 1.5% to 2% in the top ten. This clonotype was obtained from a man in his forties or fifties who received an inactivated influenza vaccine. The input for sequencing was CD4+ T cells sorted from PBMCs, taken roughly 5 days after vaccination. This chain joins TRBV5-1 and TRBJ1-1, with 9 positions matching TRBD1. CDR3 in amino acids: CASSFGGTGRAEAFF. In DNA form, the CDR3 reads TGCGCCAGCAGCTTTGGTGGGACAGGGAGGGCTGAAGCTTTCTTT.